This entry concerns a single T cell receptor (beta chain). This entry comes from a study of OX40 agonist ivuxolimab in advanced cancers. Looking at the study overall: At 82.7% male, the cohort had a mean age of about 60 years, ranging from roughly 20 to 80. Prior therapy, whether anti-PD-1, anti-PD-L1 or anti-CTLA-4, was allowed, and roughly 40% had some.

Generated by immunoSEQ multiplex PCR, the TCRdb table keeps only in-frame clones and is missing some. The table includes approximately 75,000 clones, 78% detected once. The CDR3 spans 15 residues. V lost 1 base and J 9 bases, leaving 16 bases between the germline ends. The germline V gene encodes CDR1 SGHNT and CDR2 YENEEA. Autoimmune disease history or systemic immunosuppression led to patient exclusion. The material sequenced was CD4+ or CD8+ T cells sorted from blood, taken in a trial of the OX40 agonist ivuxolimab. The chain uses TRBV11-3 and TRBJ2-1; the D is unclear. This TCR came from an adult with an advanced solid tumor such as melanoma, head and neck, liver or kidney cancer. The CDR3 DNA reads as TGTGCCAGCAGCTTAGGTCCCCACAAATTAGGTGAGCAGTTCTTC. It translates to CASSLGPHKLGEQFF.